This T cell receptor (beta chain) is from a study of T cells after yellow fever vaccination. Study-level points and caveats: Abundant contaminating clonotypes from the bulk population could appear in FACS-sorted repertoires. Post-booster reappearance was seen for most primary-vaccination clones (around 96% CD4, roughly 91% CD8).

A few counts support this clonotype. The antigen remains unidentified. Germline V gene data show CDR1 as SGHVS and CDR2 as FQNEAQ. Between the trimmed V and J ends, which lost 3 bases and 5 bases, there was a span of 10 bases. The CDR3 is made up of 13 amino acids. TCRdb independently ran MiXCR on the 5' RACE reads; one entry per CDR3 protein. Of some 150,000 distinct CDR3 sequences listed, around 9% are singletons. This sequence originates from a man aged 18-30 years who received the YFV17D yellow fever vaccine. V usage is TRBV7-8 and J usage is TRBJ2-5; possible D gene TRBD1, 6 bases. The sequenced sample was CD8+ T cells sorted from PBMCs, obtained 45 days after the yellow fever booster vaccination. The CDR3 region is CASSFGQTETQYF. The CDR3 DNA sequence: TGTGCCAGCAGCTTCGGACAGACCGAGACCCAGTACTTC.